Included here is one T cell receptor beta chain sequence, with context. Its antigen remains unknown. These data come from a study of cytomegalovirus exposure and HLA in healthy donors. Study-level results: On later analysis, the bulk of CMV-associated TCR beta chains appeared to be HLA-restricted.

The CDR3 sequence is 14 residues long. Per germline, CDR1 SGHNT and CDR2 YYREEE (reference sequence). Trimming removed 2 bases from V and 1 base from J, with 9 bases in between. It was healthy bone marrow donors who served as donors. In the PCR, 60 Vbeta and 13 Jbeta primers were used. Clones were sequenced by immunoSEQ multiplex PCR, and TCRdb holds only the in-frame ones, with some missing. This table holds 100,000 to 150,000 clones. The sequenced sample was PBMCs. This TCR came from a man younger than 35 in good health and CMV-seronegative. J is TRBJ1-1 and V is TRBV5-4; D is uncertain. CDR3 in amino acids: CASSFEVENTEAFF. CDR3 nucleotide sequence: TGTGCCAGCAGCTTTGAGGTAGAGAACACTGAAGCTTTCTTT.